This T cell receptor (beta chain) was captured in a study of read filtering for tumor transcriptome and immune sequencing. Turning to the study itself: Revised staging placed 8 patients in R-ISS I, 15 to 20 in II, 6 or 7 in III. RNA-seq yielded only about 75 to 1,300 TCR reads, IR-seq about 4 to 10.27 million.

Molecular barcoded adaptors covering alpha/delta and beta/gamma chains were used on roughly 400 ng RNA. One entry per CDR3 protein, called by TCRdb with MiXCR from the reads. The data hold tens of thousands of distinct CDR3 sequences, with around 21% observed a single time. V lost 6 bases to trimming and J lost 6 bases; unmatched junction nucleotides: 13. There are 16 residues in the CDR3. The germline V gene encodes CDR1 MNHEY and CDR2 SVGEGT. This clonotype was found a few times. The antigen is unknown. Study observations and caveats: Sorted CD138-negative bone marrow cells were not purified T cells. In IR-seq, single-read clonotypes were 75% to 90% of clonotypes but around 3.2% of reads.

This sequence joins TRBV6-2 or TRBV6-3 and TRBJ2-1, with TRBD2 matching 8 bases. Sequencing was carried out using a population of CD138-negative cells sorted from bone marrow. This TCR derives from a donor at least 40 years old with multiple myeloma. In DNA, the CDR3 is TGTGCCAGCAGACCCTCAACGGGGGGGCCCGTCAATGAGCAGTTCTTC. This translates into CASRPSTGGPVNEQFF.